These 15 T cell receptor beta chains were sequenced from one sample in a study of cytomegalovirus exposure and HLA in healthy donors. The study ran its PCR with 60 Vbeta and 13 Jbeta primers. The repertoire was sequenced with immunoSEQ multiplex PCR; TCRdb's copy has only in-frame clones and lacks some. The sample lists some 130,000 clones, about 78% occurring once. Specimen: PBMCs. The receptors shown here come from a female donor in good health and CMV-seronegative.

The CDR3 spells CASSFDRVTGYTF. DNA for the CDR3: TGCGCCAGCAGCTTCGACAGGGTCACTGGCTACACCTTC. The chain joins TRBV5-1 to TRBJ1-2; TRBD1 matches 7 bases. The CDR3 is made up of 13 amino acids. Germline lookup yields CDR1 SGHRS and CDR2 YFSETQ. V lost 2 bases and J lost 7; bases outside the gene matches: 5.

This chain uses TRBV28 with TRBJ1-1; D is unresolved. Germline V lookup: CDR1 MDHEN, CDR2 SYDVKM. The V end lost 10 bases, the J end lost 4 bases, and 10 bases lay between the germline ends. The CDR3 loop spans 11 amino acids. The chain's CDR3 is CATNGVTEAFF. The CDR3 region has the DNA TGTGCCACCAACGGGGTCACTGAAGCTTTCTTT.

This chain joins TRBV5-1 and TRBJ2-7; 16 bases are a match to TRBD2. With 0 bases clipped from V and 5 bases from J, the junction kept 8 bases outside the gene matches. Germline loops: CDR1 SGHRS, CDR2 YFSETQ. The CDR3 has 18 amino acids. CDR3 sequence reads: CASSLAGTSGRAGHEQYF. The CDR3 nucleotides are TGCGCCAGCAGCTTGGCCGGGACTAGCGGGAGGGCGGGACACGAGCAGTACTTC.

The DNA for the CDR3 is TGTGCCAGCAGCCAATTATCGGGGAATACTCGTGGAAACACCATATATTTT. It specifies CASSQLSGNTRGNTIYF. The chain is built from TRBV4-2 and TRBJ1-3; no clear D. Trimming left V 2 bases short and J 3 bases short, with 17 bases between. Per germline, CDR1 LGHNA and CDR2 YNFKEQ. The CDR3 is 17 residues long.

This clone has just one count. J is TRBJ2-1 and V is TRBV29-1, with a weak D call TRBD2 (6 bases). Germline V gene sequence: CDR1 SQVTM, CDR2 ANQGSEA. V was clipped by 8 bases and J by 7 bases, with 15 bases between them. The CDR3 has 12 amino acids. CDR3 protein: CSLGLDFNEQFF. The CDR3 nucleotides are TGCAGCTTGGGACTGGATTTTAATGAGCAGTTCTTC.

This clone showed up just a few times. This rearrangement joins TRBV28 to TRBJ1-2; 8 positions agree with TRBD1. The CDR3 spans 14 residues. Per the germline V gene, CDR1 is MDHEN and CDR2 is SYDVKM. The V and J ends lost 4 bases and 14 bases, in that order; junction bases with no gene match: 15. The CDR3 protein is CASSSGQATPLSTF. For the CDR3, the DNA is TGTGCCAGCAGTTCGGGACAGGCTACTCCCCTTAGTACCTTC.

The gene calls are TRBV13 and TRBJ2-2, with 9 bases aligning to TRBD1. The CDR3 loop spans 15 amino acids. V lost 3 bases and J lost 1; bases outside the gene matches: 0. Germline CDR1 is PRHDT and CDR2 is FYEKMQ (reference sequence). CDR3 protein: CASSLGQGNTGELFF. The CDR3 DNA reads TGTGCCAGCAGCTTGGGACAGGGGAACACCGGGGAGCTGTTTTTT.

Comments on this clone: The same CDR3 also results from other DNA sequences found in this sample. The chain joins TRBV5-1 to TRBJ2-3; 7 bases agree with TRBD1. Germline V gene lookup returns CDR1 SGHRS and CDR2 YFSETQ. The CDR3 runs to 14 residues. J lost 4 bases, V lost 0 bases, and 2 bases had no gene match. The CDR3 here is CASSLGQGPDTQYF. The CDR3, as DNA: TGCGCCAGCAGCTTGGGACAGGGCCCAGATACGCAGTATTTT.

The chain joins TRBV7-9 to TRBJ1-1; 7 positions agree with TRBD1. V gave up 7 bases and J gave up 1 base; unmatched junction bases: 3. This CDR3 has 13 residues. In germline, CDR1 is SEHNR, CDR2 FQNEAQ (reference sequence). In nucleotides, the CDR3 is TGTGCCAGCAAACAGGGGTCGAACACTGAAGCTTTCTTT. It translates to CASKQGSNTEAFF.

The V gene is TRBV27, the J gene TRBJ2-3, with 8 bases identical to TRBD2. The V gene's germline CDR1 is MNHEY and CDR2 SMNVEV (reference sequence). This CDR3 has 17 residues. V shed 1 base and J 1 base; nucleotides not matched to a gene: 7. CDR3 residues: CASSLFSGRSGTDTQYF. DNA of the CDR3: TGTGCCAGCAGTTTATTCAGCGGGAGATCGGGCACAGATACGCAGTATTTT.

This sequence joins TRBV7-2 and TRBJ2-7; 9 bases are a match to TRBD2. Germline V gene lookup returns CDR1 SGHTA and CDR2 FQGNSA. Losses at the gene ends were 0 bases for V and 3 bases for J; bases not matched to a gene: 6. The CDR3 has 16 residues. The CDR3 loop is CASSLALAGAYYEQYF. CDR3 nucleotide sequence: TGTGCCAGCAGCTTAGCCTTAGCGGGGGCCTACTACGAGCAGTACTTC. Full variable domain (outside the CDR3, taken from reference TRBV7-2 and TRBJ2-7): GAGVSQSPSNKVTEKGKDVELRCDPISGHTALYWYRQSLGQGLEFLIYFQGNSAPDKSGLPSDRFSAERTGGSVSTLTIQRTQQEDSAVYLCASSLALAGAYYEQYFGPGTRLTVT.

The rearrangement joins TRBV10-3 to TRBJ2-7, with 9 bases aligning to TRBD1. V gave up 2 bases and J gave up 4 bases; unmatched junction bases: 6. Germline lookup yields CDR1 ENHRY and CDR2 SYGVKD. CDR3 length: 15 amino acids. CDR3 region: CAISEPGQGTYEQYF. For the CDR3, the DNA is TGTGCCATCAGTGAGCCGGGACAGGGAACATACGAGCAGTACTTC.

This clone was detected only a few times. J is TRBJ1-1 and V is TRBV2; the D gene is possibly TRBD1 (5 bases). The CDR3 spans 12 residues. V dropped 2 bases and J dropped 10 bases, with 11 bases sitting between them. Germline-derived CDR1 and CDR2 are SNHLY and FYNNEI. CDR3 protein: CASSESAGGAFF. CDR3 coding DNA: TGTGCCAGCAGTGAAAGTGCGGGGGGAGCTTTCTTT.

Only one count was recorded for this clone. V gene TRBV7-6 combines with J gene TRBJ2-5; D ambiguous. Germline values: CDR1 SGHVS, CDR2 FNYEAQ. The V end lost 0 bases, the J end lost 4 bases, and 6 bases lay between the germline ends. There are 13 residues in the CDR3. The CDR3 loop is CASSLALAETQYF. The CDR3 DNA is TGTGCCAGCAGCTTAGCACTCGCAGAGACCCAGTACTTC.

The chain recombines TRBV5-6 with TRBJ1-1; D possibly corresponds to TRBD1 (6 bases). Germline CDR1 and CDR2: SGHDT and YYEEEE. Trimming removed 4 bases from V and 1 base from J, with 14 bases in between. This CDR3 comprises 15 residues. The CDR3 here is CASSPTGWGNTEAFF. The DNA for the CDR3 is TGTGCCAGCAGCCCTACAGGGTGGGGGAACACTGAAGCTTTCTTT.